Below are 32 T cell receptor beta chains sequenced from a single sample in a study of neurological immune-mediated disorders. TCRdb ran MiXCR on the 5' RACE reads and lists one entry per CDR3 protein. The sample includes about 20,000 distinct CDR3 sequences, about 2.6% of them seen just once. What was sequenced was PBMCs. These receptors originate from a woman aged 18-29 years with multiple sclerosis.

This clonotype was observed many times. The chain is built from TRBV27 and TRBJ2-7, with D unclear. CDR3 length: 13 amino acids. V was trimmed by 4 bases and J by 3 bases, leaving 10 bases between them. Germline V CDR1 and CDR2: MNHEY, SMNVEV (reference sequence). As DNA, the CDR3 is TGTGCCAGCAGTTACGTACCAAACTACGAGCAGTACTTC. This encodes CASSYVPNYEQYF.

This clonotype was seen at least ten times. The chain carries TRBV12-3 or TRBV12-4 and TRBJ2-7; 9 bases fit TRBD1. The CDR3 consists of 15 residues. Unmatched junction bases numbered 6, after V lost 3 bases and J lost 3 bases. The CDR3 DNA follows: TGTGCCAGCAGTTTGGGGACAGGGACAAACTACGAGCAGTACTTC. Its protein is CASSLGTGTNYEQYF.

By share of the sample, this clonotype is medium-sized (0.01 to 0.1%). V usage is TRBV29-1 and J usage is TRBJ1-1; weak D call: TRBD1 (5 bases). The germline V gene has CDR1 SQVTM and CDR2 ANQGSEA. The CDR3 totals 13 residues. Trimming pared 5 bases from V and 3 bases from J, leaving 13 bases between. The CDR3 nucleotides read TGCAGCGTTTCCAGGGCCCGGGACACTGAAGCTTTCTTT. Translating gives CSVSRARDTEAFF.

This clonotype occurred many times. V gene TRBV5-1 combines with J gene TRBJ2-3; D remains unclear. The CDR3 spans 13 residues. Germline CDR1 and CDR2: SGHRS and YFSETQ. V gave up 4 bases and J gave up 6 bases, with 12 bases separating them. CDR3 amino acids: CASSKDLGDTQYF. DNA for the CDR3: TGCGCCAGCAGCAAGGACCTGGGGGATACGCAGTATTTT. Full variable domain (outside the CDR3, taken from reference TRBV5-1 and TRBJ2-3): KAGVTQTPRYLIKTRGQQVTLSCSPISGHRSVSWYQQTPGQGLQFLFEYFSETQRNKGNFPGRFSGRQFSNSRSEMNVSTLELGDSALYLCASSKDLGDTQYFGPGTRLTVL.

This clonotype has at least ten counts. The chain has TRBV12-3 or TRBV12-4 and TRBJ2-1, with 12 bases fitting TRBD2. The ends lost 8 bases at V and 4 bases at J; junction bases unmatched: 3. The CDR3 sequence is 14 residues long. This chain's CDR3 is CASRLAGVYNEQFF. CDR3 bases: TGTGCCAGCCGACTAGCGGGGGTATACAATGAGCAGTTCTTC.

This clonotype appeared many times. CDR3 DNA sequence: TGTGCCAGCAGTCTTCCCTCTAGCGGGAGTTTAGATGAGCAGTTCTTC. The encoded protein is CASSLPSSGSLDEQFF. The V gene is TRBV27, the J gene TRBJ2-1; the match to TRBD2 covers 10 bases. Germline loops: CDR1 MNHEY, CDR2 SMNVEV (reference sequence). Trimming cost V 5 bases and J 8 bases; bases outside gene matches: 12. The CDR3 extends over 16 amino acids.

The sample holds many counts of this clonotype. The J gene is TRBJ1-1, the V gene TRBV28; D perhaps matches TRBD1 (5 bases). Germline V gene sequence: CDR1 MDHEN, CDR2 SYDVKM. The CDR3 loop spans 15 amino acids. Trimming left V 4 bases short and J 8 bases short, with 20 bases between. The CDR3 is CASSSYPQDTSEAFF. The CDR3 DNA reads TGTGCCAGCAGTTCATATCCCCAGGACACTTCAGAAGCTTTCTTT.

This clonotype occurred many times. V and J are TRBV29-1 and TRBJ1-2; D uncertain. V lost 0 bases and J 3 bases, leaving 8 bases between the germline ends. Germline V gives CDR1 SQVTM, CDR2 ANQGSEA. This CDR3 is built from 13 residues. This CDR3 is CSVEEKGYYGYTF. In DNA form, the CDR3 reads TGCAGCGTTGAAGAGAAGGGTTACTATGGCTACACCTTC. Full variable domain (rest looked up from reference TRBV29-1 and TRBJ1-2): SAVISQKPSRDICQRGTSLTIQCQVDSQVTMMFWYRQQPGQSLTLIATANQGSEATYESGFVIDKFPISRPNLTFSTLTVSNMSPEDSSIYLCSVEEKGYYGYTFGSGTRLTVV.

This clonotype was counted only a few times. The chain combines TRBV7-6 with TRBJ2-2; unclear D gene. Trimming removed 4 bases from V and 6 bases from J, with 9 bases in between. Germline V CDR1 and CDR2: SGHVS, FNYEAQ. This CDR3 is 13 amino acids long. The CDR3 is CASSSSPPGELFF. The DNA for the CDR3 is TGTGCCAGCAGCTCCTCCCCCCCCGGGGAGCTGTTTTTT. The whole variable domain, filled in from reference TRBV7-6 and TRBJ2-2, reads GAGVSQSPRYKVTKRGQDVALRCDPISGHVSLYWYRQALGQGPEFLTYFNYEAQQDKSGLPNDRFSAERPEGSISTLTIQRTEQRDSAMYRCASSSSPPGELFFGEGSRLTVL.

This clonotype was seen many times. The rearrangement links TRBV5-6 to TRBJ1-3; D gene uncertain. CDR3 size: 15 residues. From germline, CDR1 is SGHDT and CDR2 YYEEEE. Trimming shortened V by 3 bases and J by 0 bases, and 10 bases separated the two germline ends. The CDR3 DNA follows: TGTGCCAGCAGCTCGAGGAGACTCTCTGGAAACACCATATATTTT. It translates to CASSSRRLSGNTIYF.

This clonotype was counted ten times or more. CDR3 nucleotides: TGTGCCAGCAGTTACGCTGATCCGGGACAGGGGTACAATGAGCAGTTCTTC. It yields the protein CASSYADPGQGYNEQFF. V and J are TRBV6-5 and TRBJ2-1; 10 positions match TRBD1. CDR1 and CDR2 (germline): MNHEY, SVGAGI. This CDR3 has 17 amino acids. Trimming at V came to 2 bases and at J to 4 bases, leaving 8 bases not matched to a gene.

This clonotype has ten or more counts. As DNA, the CDR3 is TGTGCCACCAGCAACAGCAATCAGCCCCAGCATTTT. Its protein is CATSNSNQPQHF. This chain connects TRBV15 to TRBJ1-5, with no clear D. Germline V lookup: CDR1 LNHNV, CDR2 YYDKDF (reference sequence). V was pared by 4 bases and J by 1 base, with 2 bases between. The CDR3 runs 12 residues.

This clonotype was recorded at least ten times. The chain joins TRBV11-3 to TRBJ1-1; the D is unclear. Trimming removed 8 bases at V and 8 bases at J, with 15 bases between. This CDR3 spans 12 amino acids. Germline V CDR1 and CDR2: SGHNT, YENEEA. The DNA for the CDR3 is TGTGCCAGCCTAAGCAAACCTCGGGAAGCTTTCTTT. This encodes CASLSKPREAFF. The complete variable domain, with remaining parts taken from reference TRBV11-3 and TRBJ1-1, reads EAGVVQSPRYKIIEKKQPVAFWCNPISGHNTLYWYLQNLGQGPELLIRYENEEAVDDSQLPKDRFSAERLKGVDSTLKIQPAELGDSAVYLCASLSKPREAFFGQGTRLTVV.

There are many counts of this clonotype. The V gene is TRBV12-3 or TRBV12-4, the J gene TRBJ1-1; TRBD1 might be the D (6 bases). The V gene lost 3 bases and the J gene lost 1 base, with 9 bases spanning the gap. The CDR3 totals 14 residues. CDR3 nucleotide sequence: TGTGCCAGCAGTTTGGCGGACAGGAACACTGAAGCTTTCTTT. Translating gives CASSLADRNTEAFF.

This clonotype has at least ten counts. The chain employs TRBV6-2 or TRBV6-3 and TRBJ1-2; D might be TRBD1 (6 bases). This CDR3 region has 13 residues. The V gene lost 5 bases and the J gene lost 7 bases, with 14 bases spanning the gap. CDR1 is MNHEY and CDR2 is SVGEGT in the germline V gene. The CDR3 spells CASSQPTGPGYTF. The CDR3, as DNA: TGTGCCAGCAGTCAGCCGACAGGACCTGGCTACACCTTC.

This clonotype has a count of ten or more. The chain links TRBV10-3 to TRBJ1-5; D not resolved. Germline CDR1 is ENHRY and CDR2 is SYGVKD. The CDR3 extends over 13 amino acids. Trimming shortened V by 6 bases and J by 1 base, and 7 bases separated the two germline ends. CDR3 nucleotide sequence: TGTGCCATCAGGGGCCAAAGCAATCAGCCCCAGCATTTT. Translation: CAIRGQSNQPQHF.

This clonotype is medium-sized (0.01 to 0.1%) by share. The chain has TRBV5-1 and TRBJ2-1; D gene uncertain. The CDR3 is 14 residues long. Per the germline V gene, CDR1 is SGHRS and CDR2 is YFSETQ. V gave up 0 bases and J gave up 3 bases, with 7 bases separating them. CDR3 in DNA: TGCGCCAGCAGCTTGGGGCAAGTCTACAATGAGCAGTTCTTC. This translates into CASSLGQVYNEQFF.

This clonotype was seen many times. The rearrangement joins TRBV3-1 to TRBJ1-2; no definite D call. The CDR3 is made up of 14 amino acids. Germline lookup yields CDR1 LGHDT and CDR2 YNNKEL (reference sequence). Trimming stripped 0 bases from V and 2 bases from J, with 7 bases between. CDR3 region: CASSQDERNYGYTF. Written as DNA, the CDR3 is TGTGCCAGCAGCCAAGATGAGAGGAACTATGGCTACACCTTC.

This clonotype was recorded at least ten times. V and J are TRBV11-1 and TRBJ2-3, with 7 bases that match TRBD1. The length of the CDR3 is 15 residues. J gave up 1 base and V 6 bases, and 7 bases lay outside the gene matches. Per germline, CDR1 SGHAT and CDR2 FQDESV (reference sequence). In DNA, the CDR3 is TGTGCCAGCAGGATCAATACAGGGGGCACAGATACGCAGTATTTT. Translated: CASRINTGGTDTQYF.

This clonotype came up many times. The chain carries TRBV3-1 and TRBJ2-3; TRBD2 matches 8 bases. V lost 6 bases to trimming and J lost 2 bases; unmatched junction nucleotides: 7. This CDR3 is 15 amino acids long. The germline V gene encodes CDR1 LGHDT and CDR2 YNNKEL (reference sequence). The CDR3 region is CASSTTSAITDTQYF. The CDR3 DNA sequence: TGTGCCAGCAGTACGACTAGCGCCATCACAGATACGCAGTATTTT.

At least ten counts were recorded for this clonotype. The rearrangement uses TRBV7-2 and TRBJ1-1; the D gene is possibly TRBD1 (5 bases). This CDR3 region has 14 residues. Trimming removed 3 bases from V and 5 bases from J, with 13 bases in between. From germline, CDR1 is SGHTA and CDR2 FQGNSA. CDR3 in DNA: TGTGCCAGCAGCTTGGGCGTTACAGGAACTGAAGCTTTCTTT. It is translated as CASSLGVTGTEAFF.

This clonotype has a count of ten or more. In nucleotides, the CDR3 is TGTGCCAGCAGCCCAACGGTCCGATATGGCTACACCTTC. It yields the protein CASSPTVRYGYTF. The genes are TRBV5-8 and TRBJ1-2; no clear D gene. The CDR3 spans 13 residues. Trimming shortened V by 4 bases and J by 5 bases, and 12 bases separated the two germline ends. Germline CDR1 SGHTS, CDR2 YDEGEE.

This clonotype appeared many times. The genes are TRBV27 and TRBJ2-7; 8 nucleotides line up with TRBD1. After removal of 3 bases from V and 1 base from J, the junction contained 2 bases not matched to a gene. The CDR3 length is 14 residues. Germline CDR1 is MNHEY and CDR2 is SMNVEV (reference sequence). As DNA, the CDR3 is TGTGCCAGCAGTTTGAACAGGGGGTCCTACGAGCAGTACTTC. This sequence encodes CASSLNRGSYEQYF.

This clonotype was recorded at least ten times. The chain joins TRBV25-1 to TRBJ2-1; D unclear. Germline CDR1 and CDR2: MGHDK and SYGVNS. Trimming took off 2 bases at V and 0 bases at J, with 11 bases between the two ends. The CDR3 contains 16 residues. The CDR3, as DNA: TGTGCCAGCAGTGAACGTGACGGAAGCTCCTACAATGAGCAGTTCTTC. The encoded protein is CASSERDGSSYNEQFF.

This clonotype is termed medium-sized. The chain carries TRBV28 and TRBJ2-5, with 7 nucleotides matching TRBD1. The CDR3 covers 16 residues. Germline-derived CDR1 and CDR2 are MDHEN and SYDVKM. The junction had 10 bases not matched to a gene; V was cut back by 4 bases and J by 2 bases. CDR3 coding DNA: TGTGCCAGCAGTTCATTGGGGACAGCCAGTCAAGAGACCCAGTACTTC. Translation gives CASSSLGTASQETQYF.

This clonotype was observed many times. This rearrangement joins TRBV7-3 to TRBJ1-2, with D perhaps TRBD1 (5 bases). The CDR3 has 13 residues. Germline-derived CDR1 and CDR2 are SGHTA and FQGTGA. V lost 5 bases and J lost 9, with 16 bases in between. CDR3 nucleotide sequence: TGTGCCAGCAGCCCGGGCGGGGCTACGAGCTACACCTTC. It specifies CASSPGGATSYTF.

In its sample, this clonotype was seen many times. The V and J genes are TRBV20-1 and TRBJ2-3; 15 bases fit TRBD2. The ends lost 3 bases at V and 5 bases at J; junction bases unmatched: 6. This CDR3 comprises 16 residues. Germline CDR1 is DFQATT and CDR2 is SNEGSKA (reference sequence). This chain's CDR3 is CSASTGLAGGGDTQYF. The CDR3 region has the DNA TGCAGTGCTAGTACGGGACTAGCGGGGGGTGGAGATACGCAGTATTTT.

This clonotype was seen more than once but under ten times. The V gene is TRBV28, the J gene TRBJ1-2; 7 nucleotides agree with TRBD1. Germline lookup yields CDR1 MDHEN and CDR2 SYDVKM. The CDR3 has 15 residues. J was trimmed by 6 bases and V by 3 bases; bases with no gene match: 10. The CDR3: CASSFPAGGGDGYTF. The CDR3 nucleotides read TGTGCCAGCAGTTTCCCGGCTGGAGGGGGCGATGGCTACACCTTC.

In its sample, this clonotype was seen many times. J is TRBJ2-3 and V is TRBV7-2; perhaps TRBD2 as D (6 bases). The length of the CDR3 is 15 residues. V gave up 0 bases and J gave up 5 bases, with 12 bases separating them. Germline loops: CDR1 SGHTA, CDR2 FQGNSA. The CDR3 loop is CASSLARRAGDTQYF. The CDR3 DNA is TGTGCCAGCAGCTTAGCTCGGAGGGCGGGAGATACGCAGTATTTT.

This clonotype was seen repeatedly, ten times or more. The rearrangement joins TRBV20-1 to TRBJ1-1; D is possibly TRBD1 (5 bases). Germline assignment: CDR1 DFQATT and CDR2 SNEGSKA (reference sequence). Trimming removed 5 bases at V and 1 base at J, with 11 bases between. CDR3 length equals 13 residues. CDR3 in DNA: TGCAGTGCTGCAGGGACGGGGAACACTGAAGCTTTCTTT. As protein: CSAAGTGNTEAFF.

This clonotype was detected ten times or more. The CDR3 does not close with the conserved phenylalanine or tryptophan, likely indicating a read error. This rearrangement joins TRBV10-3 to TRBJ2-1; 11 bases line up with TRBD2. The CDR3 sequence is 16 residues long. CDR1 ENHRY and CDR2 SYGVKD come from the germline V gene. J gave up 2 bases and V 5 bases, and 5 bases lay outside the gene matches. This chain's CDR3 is CAISSLSGGAYNEQFC. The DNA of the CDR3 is TGTGCCATCAGTTCTCTTAGCGGGGGGGCCTACAATGAGCAGTTCTGC.

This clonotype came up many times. Written as DNA, the CDR3 is TGCGCCAGCAGTGACGGACAGGGAGACTATGGCTACACCTTC. Translated, it gives CASSDGQGDYGYTF. J is TRBJ1-2 and V is TRBV5-1, with 8 bases fitting TRBD1. Germline V CDR1 and CDR2: SGHRS, YFSETQ. V dropped 5 bases and J dropped 3; count of bases not matched to a gene: 6. This CDR3 contains 14 residues.